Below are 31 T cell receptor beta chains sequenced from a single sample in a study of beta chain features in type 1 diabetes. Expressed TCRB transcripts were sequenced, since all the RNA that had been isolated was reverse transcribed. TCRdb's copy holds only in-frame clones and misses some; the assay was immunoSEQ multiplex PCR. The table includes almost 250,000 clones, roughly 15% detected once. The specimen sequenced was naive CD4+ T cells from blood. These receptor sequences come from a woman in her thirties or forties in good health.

CDR3 bases: TGTGCCAGCAGTCCCGGACAGGGTAACTATGGCTACACCTTC. It translates to CASSPGQGNYGYTF. The chain recombines TRBV25-1 with TRBJ1-2, with TRBD1 matching 8 bases. CDR1 MGHDK and CDR2 SYGVNS come from the germline V gene. The ends lost 5 bases at V and 1 base at J; junction bases unmatched: 3. This CDR3 contains 14 residues.

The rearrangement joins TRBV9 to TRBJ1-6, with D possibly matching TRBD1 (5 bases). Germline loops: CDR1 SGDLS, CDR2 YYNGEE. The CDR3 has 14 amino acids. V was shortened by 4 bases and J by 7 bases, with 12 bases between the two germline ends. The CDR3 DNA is TGTGCCAGCAGCCCGACAGCCGCAAATTCACCCCTCCACTTT. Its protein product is CASSPTAANSPLHF.

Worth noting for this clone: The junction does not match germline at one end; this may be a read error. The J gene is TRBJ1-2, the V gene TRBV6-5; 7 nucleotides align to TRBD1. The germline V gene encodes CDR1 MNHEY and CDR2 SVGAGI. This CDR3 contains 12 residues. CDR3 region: CASSYFGTAQLF. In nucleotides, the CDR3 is TGTGCCAGCAGTTACTTCGGGACAGCCCAACTCTTC.

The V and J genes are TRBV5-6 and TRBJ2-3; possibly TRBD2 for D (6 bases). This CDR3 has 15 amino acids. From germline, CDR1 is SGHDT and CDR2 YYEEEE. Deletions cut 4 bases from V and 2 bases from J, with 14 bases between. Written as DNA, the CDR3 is TGTGCCAGCAGCCGCCCAGCGGGCGACACAGATACGCAGTATTTT. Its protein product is CASSRPAGDTDTQYF.

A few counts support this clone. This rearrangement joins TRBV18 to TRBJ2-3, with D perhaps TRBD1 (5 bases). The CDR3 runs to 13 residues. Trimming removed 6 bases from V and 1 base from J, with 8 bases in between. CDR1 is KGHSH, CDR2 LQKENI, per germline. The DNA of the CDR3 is TGTGCCAGCTCGGCAGGGCGCACAGATACGCAGTATTTT. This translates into CASSAGRTDTQYF. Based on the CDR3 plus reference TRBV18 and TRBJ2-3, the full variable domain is NAGVMQNPRHLVRRRGQEARLRCSPMKGHSHVYWYRQLPEEGLKFMVYLQKENIIDESGMPKERFSAEFPKEGPSILRIQQVVRGDSAAYFCASSAGRTDTQYFGPGTRLTVL.

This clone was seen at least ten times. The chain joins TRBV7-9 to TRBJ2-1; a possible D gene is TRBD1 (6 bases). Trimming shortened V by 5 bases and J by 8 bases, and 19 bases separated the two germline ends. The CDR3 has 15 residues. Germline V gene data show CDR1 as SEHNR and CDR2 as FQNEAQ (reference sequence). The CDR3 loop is CASSPTGMEWDEQFF. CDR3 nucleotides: TGTGCCAGCAGCCCCACAGGGATGGAATGGGATGAGCAGTTCTTC.

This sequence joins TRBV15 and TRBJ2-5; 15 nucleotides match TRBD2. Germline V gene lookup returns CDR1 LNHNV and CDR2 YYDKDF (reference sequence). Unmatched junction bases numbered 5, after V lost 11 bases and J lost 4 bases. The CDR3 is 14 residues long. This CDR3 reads CAVRTSGGGETQYF. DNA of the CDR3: TGTGCCGTCAGGACTAGCGGGGGGGGAGAGACCCAGTACTTC.

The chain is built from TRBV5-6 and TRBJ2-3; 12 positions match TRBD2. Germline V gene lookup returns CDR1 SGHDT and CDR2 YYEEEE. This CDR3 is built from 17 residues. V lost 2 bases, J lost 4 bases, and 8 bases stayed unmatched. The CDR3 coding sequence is TGTGCCAGCAGCTTACTAGCGGGGGGCCGGTCATCAGATACGCAGTATTTT. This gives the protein CASSLLAGGRSSDTQYF. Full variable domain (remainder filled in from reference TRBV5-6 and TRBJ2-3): DAGVTQSPTHLIKTRGQQVTLRCSPKSGHDTVSWYQQALGQGPQFIFQYYEEEERQRGNFPDRFSGHQFPNYSSELNVNALLLGDSALYLCASSLLAGGRSSDTQYFGPGTRLTVL.

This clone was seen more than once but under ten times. The CDR3 here is CASTRDSPYEQYF. The CDR3 DNA follows: TGTGCCAGCACCCGGGACTCTCCCTACGAGCAGTACTTC. The chain has TRBV28 and TRBJ2-7; a weak D match, TRBD2 (6 bases). The V and J ends lost 7 bases and 2 bases respectively, with 12 bases between them. Germline values: CDR1 MDHEN, CDR2 SYDVKM. The CDR3 is made up of 13 amino acids.

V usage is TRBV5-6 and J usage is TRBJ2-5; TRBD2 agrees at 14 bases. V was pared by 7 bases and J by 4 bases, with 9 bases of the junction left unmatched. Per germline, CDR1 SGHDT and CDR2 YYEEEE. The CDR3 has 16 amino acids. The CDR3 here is CASYRLAGGIAETQYF. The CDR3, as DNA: TGTGCCAGCTACCGACTAGCGGGGGGGATCGCAGAGACCCAGTACTTC.

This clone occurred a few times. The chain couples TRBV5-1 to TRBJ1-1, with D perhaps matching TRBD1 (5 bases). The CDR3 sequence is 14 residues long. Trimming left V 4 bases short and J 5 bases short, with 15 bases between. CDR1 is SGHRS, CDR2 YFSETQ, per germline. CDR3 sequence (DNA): TGCGCCAGCAGCCCCTTCGGGGGGGAAACTGAAGCTTTCTTT. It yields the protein CASSPFGGETEAFF.

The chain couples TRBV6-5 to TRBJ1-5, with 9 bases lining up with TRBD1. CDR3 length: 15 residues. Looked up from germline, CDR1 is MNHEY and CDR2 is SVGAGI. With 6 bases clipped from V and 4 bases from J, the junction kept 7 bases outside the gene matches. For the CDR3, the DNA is TGTGCCAGCAGGGTCCTCGGACAGGGGAATCAGCCCCAGCATTTT. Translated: CASRVLGQGNQPQHF.

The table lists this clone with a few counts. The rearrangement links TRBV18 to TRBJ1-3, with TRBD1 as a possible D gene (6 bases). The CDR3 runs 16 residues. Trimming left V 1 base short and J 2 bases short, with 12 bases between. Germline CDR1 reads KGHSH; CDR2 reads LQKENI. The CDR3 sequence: CASSPRQKGAGNTIYF. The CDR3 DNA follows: TGTGCCAGCTCACCACGACAAAAGGGGGCTGGAAACACCATATATTTT.

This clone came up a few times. In DNA, the CDR3 is TGCGCCAGCAGCTGGGGACTAGCGGGGGGGCCTGGAGATACGCAGTATTTT. This encodes CASSWGLAGGPGDTQYF. The V gene is TRBV5-1, the J gene TRBJ2-3, with 16 positions matching TRBD2. Germline V CDR1 and CDR2: SGHRS, YFSETQ. V was pared by 3 bases and J by 5 bases, with 6 bases of the junction left unmatched. This CDR3 is 17 amino acids long.

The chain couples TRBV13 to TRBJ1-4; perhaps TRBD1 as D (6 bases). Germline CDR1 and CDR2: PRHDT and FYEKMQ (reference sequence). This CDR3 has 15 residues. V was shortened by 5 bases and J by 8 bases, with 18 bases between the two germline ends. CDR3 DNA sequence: TGTGCCAGCAGCCCGCGAGGGGGAGGGAGGGAAAAACTGTTTTTT. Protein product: CASSPRGGGREKLFF.

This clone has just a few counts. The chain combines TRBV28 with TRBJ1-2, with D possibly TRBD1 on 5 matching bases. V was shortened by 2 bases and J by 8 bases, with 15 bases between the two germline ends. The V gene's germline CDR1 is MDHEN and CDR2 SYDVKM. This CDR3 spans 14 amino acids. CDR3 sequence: CASSLEAGGGGYTF. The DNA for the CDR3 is TGTGCCAGCAGTTTAGAGGCCGGGGGAGGAGGCTACACCTTC.

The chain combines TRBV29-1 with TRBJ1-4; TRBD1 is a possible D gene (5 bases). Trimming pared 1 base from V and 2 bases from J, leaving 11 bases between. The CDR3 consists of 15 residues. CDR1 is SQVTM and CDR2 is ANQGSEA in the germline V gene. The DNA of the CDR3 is TGCAGCGTTGAAGGGGGGGAAGGCACTAATGAAAAACTGTTTTTT. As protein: CSVEGGEGTNEKLFF.

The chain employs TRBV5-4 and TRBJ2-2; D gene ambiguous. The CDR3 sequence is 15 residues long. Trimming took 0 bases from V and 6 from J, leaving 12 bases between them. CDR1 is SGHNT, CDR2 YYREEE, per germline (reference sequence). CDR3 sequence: CASSLAGRFAGELFF. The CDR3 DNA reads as TGTGCCAGCAGCTTGGCAGGTAGATTCGCCGGGGAGCTGTTTTTT.

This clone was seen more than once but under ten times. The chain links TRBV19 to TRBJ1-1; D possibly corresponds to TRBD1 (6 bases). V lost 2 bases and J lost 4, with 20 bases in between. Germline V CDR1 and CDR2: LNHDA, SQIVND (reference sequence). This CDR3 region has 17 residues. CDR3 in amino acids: CASSIPGALSWGTEAFF. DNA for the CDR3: TGTGCCAGTAGTATACCAGGGGCTTTATCCTGGGGCACTGAAGCTTTCTTT.

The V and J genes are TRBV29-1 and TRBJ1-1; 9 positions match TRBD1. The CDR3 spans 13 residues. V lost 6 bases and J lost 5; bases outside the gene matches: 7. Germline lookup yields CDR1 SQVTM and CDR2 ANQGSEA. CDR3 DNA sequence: TGCAGCGTAGAGACAGGGGGGAAAACTGAAGCTTTCTTT. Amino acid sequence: CSVETGGKTEAFF.

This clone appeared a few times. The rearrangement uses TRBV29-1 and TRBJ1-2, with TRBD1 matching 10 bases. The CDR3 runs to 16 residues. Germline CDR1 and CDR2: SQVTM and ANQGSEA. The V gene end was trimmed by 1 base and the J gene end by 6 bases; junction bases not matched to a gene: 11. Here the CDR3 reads CSVEGGTGASSNGYTF. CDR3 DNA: TGCAGCGTTGAAGGGGGGACAGGGGCCTCCTCCAATGGCTACACCTTC.

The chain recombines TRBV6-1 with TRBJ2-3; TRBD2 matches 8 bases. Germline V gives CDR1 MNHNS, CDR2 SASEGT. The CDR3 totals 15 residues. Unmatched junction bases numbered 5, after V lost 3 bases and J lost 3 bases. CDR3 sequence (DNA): TGTGCCAGCAGTGAGACAGCGGGGGTAACAGATACGCAGTATTTT. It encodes CASSETAGVTDTQYF.

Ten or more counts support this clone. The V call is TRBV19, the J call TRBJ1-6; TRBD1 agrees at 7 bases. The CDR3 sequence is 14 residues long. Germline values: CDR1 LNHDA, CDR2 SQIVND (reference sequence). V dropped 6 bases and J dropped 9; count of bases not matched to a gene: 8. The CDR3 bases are TGTGCCAGTAGCACCGGAAGGGGGCTTTCACCCCTCCACTTT. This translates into CASSTGRGLSPLHF.

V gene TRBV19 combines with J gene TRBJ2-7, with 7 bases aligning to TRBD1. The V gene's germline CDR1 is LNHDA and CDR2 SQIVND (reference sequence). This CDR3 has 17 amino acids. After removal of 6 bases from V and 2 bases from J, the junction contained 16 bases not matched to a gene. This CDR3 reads CASSIHRGRGNTYEQYF. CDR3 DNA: TGTGCCAGTAGCATACACAGAGGCAGGGGGAATACCTACGAGCAGTACTTC.

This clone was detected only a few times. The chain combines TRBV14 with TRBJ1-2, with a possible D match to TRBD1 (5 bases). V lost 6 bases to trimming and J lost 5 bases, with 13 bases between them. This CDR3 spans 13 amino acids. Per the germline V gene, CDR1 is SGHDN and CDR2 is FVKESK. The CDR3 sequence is CASSMQGSYGYTF. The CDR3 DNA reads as TGTGCCAGCAGTATGCAGGGCTCGTATGGCTACACCTTC.

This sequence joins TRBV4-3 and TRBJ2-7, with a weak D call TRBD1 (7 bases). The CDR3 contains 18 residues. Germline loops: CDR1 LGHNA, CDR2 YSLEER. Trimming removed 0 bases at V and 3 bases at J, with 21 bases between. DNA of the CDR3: TGCGCCAGCAGCCAAGAAAAGGGGGCGTTTTCGGAGGGCTACGAGCAGTACTTC. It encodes CASSQEKGAFSEGYEQYF.

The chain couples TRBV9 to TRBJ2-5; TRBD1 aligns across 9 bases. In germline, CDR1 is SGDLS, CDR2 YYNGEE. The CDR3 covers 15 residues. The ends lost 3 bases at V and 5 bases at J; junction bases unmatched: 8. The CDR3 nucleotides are TGTGCCAGCAGCGCGCACAGGGGGCGGATCGAGACCCAGTACTTC. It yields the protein CASSAHRGRIETQYF.

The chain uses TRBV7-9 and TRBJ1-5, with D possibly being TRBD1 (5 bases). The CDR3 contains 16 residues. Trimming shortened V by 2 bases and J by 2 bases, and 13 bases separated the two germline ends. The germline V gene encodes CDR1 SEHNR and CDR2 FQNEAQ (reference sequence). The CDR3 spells CASSLWGRGGNQPQHF. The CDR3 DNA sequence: TGTGCCAGCAGCTTATGGGGAAGGGGTGGCAATCAGCCCCAGCATTTT.

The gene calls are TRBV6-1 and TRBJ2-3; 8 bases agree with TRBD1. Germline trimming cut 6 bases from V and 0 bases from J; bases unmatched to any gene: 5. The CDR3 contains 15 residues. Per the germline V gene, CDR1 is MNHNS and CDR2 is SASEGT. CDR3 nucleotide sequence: TGTGCCAGCAGAACAGGGGGACCTAGCACAGATACGCAGTATTTT. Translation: CASRTGGPSTDTQYF.

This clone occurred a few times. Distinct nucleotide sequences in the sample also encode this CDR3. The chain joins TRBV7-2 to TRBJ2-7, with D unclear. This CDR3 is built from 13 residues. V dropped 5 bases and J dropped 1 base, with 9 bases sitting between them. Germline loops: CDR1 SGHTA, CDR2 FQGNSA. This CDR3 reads CASSPPGSYEQYF. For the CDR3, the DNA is TGTGCCAGCAGCCCGCCGGGTTCCTACGAGCAGTACTTC.

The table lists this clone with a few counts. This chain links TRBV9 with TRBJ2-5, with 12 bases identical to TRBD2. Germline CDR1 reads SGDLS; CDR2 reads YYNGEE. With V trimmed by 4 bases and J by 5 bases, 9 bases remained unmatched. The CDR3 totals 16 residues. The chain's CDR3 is CASSCGLAGNYETQYF. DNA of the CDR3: TGTGCCAGCAGCTGCGGACTAGCGGGGAATTATGAGACCCAGTACTTC.